These 23 T cell receptor beta chains were all obtained from the same sample, sequenced in a study of beta chain features in type 1 diabetes. Antigens of these TCRs are unknown. General study findings and limits: A moderate, significant TCRB CDR3 shortening appeared in type 1 diabetes across four CD4+ subsets.

Every isolated RNA sample was fully reverse transcribed, so sequencing captured expressed TCRB transcripts. Assay used: immunoSEQ multiplex PCR; TCRdb lists only in-frame clones, some missing. The sample lists 250,000 to 350,000 clones, over 12% occurring once. Sequencing was done on a sample of naive CD4+ T cells from blood. These TCRs come from a man younger than 35 with type 1 diabetes.

This chain uses TRBV2 with TRBJ2-5; 7 nucleotides match TRBD2. The germline V gene has CDR1 SNHLY and CDR2 FYNNEI. Trimming took 5 bases from V and 1 from J; bases not matched to a gene: 7. This CDR3 has 15 amino acids. In nucleotides, the CDR3 is TGTGCCAGCAGTAGTGGGGGGGACCTCCAAGAGACCCAGTACTTC. It translates to CASSSGGDLQETQYF.

The table lists this clone with a few counts. This rearrangement joins TRBV15 to TRBJ2-5; possibly TRBD2 for D (6 bases). The CDR3 extends over 15 amino acids. Trimming removed 0 bases from V and 5 bases from J, with 13 bases in between. CDR1 and CDR2 (germline): LNHNV, YYDKDF (reference sequence). The CDR3 nucleotides read TGTGCCACCAGCAGAGATTCGGAGGGGCGGGAGACCCAGTACTTC. Translating gives CATSRDSEGRETQYF.

In this sample, this clone turned up a few times. The chain is built from TRBV7-9 and TRBJ2-7; TRBD2 matches at 11 bases. The germline V gene encodes CDR1 SEHNR and CDR2 FQNEAQ (reference sequence). V lost 1 base to trimming and J lost 10 bases; unmatched junction nucleotides: 3. The CDR3 covers 13 residues. In DNA form, the CDR3 reads TGTGCCAGCAGCTTAGGACTAGCGGGGTTTCAGTACTTC. Amino acids: CASSLGLAGFQYF.

In its sample, this clone was seen a few times. For the CDR3, the DNA is TGCGCCAGCAGCCGGGACAGGGGGCGAGGGGTTGCCTACGAGCAGTACTTC. Translation gives CASSRDRGRGVAYEQYF. This chain joins TRBV5-1 and TRBJ2-7; 12 positions match TRBD1. Germline CDR1 is SGHRS and CDR2 is YFSETQ. Trimming removed 4 bases from V and 2 bases from J; junction bases left unmatched: 10. The CDR3 has 17 amino acids.

J is TRBJ2-7 and V is TRBV30; TRBD1 might be the D (6 bases). The CDR3 loop spans 15 amino acids. The V gene lost 3 bases and the J gene lost 2 bases, with 17 bases spanning the gap. Germline CDR1 GTSNPN, CDR2 SVGIG (reference sequence). DNA for the CDR3: TGTGCCTGGAGGATCTCCGGGACATCTACCTACGAGCAGTACTTC. This encodes CAWRISGTSTYEQYF.

This clone was observed a handful of times. The J gene is TRBJ2-7, the V gene TRBV9; possibly TRBD2 for D (6 bases). V was trimmed by 5 bases and J by 0 bases, leaving 18 bases between them. The CDR3 length is 16 residues. Germline assignment: CDR1 SGDLS and CDR2 YYNGEE. This CDR3 reads CASSLAGTLISYEQYF. CDR3 bases: TGTGCCAGCAGTCTGGCCGGGACTCTTATCTCCTACGAGCAGTACTTC.

V is TRBV4-1 and J is TRBJ2-7; 8 nucleotides agree with TRBD1. The germline gives CDR1 MGHRA, CDR2 YSYEKL. The CDR3 has 15 amino acids. V lost 2 bases and J lost 3; bases outside the gene matches: 6. CDR3 bases: TGCGCCAGCAGCCAACCGGACAGGGCCAACTACGAGCAGTACTTC. Residues: CASSQPDRANYEQYF.

The chain joins TRBV7-2 to TRBJ2-1; 8 bases align to TRBD2. Germline loops: CDR1 SGHTA, CDR2 FQGNSA. The CDR3 runs to 17 residues. V dropped 5 bases and J dropped 4; count of bases not matched to a gene: 13. CDR3 in amino acids: CASSPRSLGRAYNEQFF. CDR3 DNA: TGTGCCAGCAGCCCCCGTTCTCTCGGGAGGGCATACAATGAGCAGTTCTTC.

Here the CDR3 reads CASSVVPRGSTGELFF. CDR3 sequence (DNA): TGTGCCAGCAGCGTAGTACCCAGGGGGAGTACCGGGGAGCTGTTTTTT. V and J are TRBV9 and TRBJ2-2; the match to TRBD1 covers 7 bases. The CDR3 is 16 residues long. CDR1 and CDR2 (germline): SGDLS, YYNGEE. The V segment lost 0 bases and the J segment 5 bases; nucleotides outside the gene matches: 7.

This sequence joins TRBV5-4 and TRBJ1-2, with 11 bases aligning to TRBD1. CDR1 is SGHNT, CDR2 YYREEE, per germline (reference sequence). V dropped 4 bases and J dropped 8; count of bases not matched to a gene: 7. CDR3 size: 14 residues. CDR3 protein: CASSPTWTGGGYTF. CDR3 in DNA: TGTGCCAGCAGCCCGACTTGGACAGGGGGCGGCTACACCTTC.

This clone was counted a few times. J is TRBJ1-2 and V is TRBV6-1; D uncertain. Germline lookup yields CDR1 MNHNS and CDR2 SASEGT. The CDR3 spans 14 residues. Trimming cost V 4 bases and J 0 bases, with 9 bases left between them. CDR3: CASSVEHTNYGYTF. In nucleotides, the CDR3 is TGTGCCAGCAGTGTGGAGCATACTAACTATGGCTACACCTTC.

A single count supports this clone. The J gene is TRBJ1-5, the V gene TRBV5-6; D gene unclear. CDR3 length equals 14 residues. Germline CDR1 and CDR2: SGHDT and YYEEEE. The V gene lost 1 base and the J gene lost 7 bases, with 12 bases spanning the gap. CDR3: CASSLRSSRQPQHF. The CDR3 bases are TGTGCCAGCAGCTTGCGATCAAGTCGGCAGCCCCAGCATTTT.

This clone was seen a handful of times. The rearrangement links TRBV7-9 to TRBJ2-3; 9 positions match TRBD1. J lost 11 bases, V lost 4 bases, and 4 bases had no gene match. CDR3 length: 12 residues. Per the germline V gene, CDR1 is SEHNR and CDR2 is FQNEAQ (reference sequence). In nucleotides, the CDR3 is TGTGCCAGCAGCTGGGGACAGGGCGGGCAGTATTTT. The encoded protein is CASSWGQGGQYF.

The V gene is TRBV2, the J gene TRBJ2-7; 7 nucleotides align to TRBD2. V shed 5 bases, J shed 7 bases, and the junction held 8 bases outside the gene matches. Per the germline V gene, CDR1 is SNHLY and CDR2 is FYNNEI. This CDR3 has 13 residues. CDR3 DNA: TGTGCCAGCAGTACCGGACTAGAGGTTGAGCAGTACTTC. Its protein is CASSTGLEVEQYF.

This clone was counted a few times. V gene TRBV7-2 combines with J gene TRBJ2-7, with 10 positions matching TRBD1. The V and J ends lost 3 bases and 5 bases, in that order; junction bases with no gene match: 4. The CDR3 is 14 amino acids. Germline lookup yields CDR1 SGHTA and CDR2 FQGNSA. CDR3 in DNA: TGTGCCAGCAGCTTCCGGGACAGGGGTGACGAGCAGTACTTC. Translated, it gives CASSFRDRGDEQYF.

The V and J genes are TRBV29-1 and TRBJ2-1; the D gene is possibly TRBD1 (6 bases). The CDR3 has 14 amino acids. V was shortened by 4 bases and J by 5 bases, with 15 bases between the two germline ends. Germline CDR1 reads SQVTM; CDR2 reads ANQGSEA. The CDR3 sequence: CSVVVRTDNNEQFF. The CDR3 DNA follows: TGCAGCGTTGTGGTCAGGACAGATAACAATGAGCAGTTCTTC.

V usage is TRBV7-2 and J usage is TRBJ1-1, with unresolved D. V lost 2 bases and J lost 4, with 14 bases in between. CDR3 length: 15 residues. Germline assignment: CDR1 SGHTA and CDR2 FQGNSA. This CDR3 reads CASSLRFSSSTEAFF. The CDR3, as DNA: TGTGCCAGCAGCTTACGATTTTCCTCGAGCACTGAAGCTTTCTTT.

This clone was found a few times. This chain connects TRBV19 to TRBJ2-7; TRBD1 matches 9 bases. With 4 bases clipped from V and 2 bases from J, the junction kept 3 bases outside the gene matches. Germline CDR1 LNHDA, CDR2 SQIVND (reference sequence). CDR3 length: 14 residues. CDR3 sequence: CASSRTGATYEQYF. Here the CDR3 DNA reads TGTGCCAGTAGTAGGACAGGGGCCACCTACGAGCAGTACTTC. The full variable domain, completed using reference TRBV19 and TRBJ2-7, is DGGITQSPKYLFRKEGQNVTLSCEQNLNHDAMYWYRQDPGQGLRLIYYSQIVNDFQKGDIAEGYSVSREKKESFPLTVTSAQKNPTAFYLCASSRTGATYEQYFGPGTRLTVT.

This clone was observed a handful of times. This chain uses TRBV11-2 with TRBJ2-5, with D possibly being TRBD2 (5 bases). The CDR3 is 14 residues long. V shed 1 base and J shed 4 bases, with 10 bases lying between them. Germline values: CDR1 SGHAT, CDR2 FQNNGV. The CDR3 DNA is TGTGCCAGCAGCTTAGGGGCTAGCCTAGAGACCCAGTACTTC. It codes for CASSLGASLETQYF.

The rearrangement uses TRBV18 and TRBJ2-1, with 7 bases matching TRBD2. CDR1 and CDR2 from the germline V gene are KGHSH and LQKENI. V was clipped by 2 bases and J by 7 bases; unmatched bases: 8. The CDR3 is 15 residues long. CDR3: CASSPGTGGLNEQFF. The DNA for the CDR3 is TGTGCCAGCTCACCAGGGACGGGGGGTCTAAATGAGCAGTTCTTC.

This clone was found a few times. The chain has TRBV7-9 and TRBJ2-2; D is ambiguous. The CDR3 length is 14 residues. Germline V gives CDR1 SEHNR, CDR2 FQNEAQ (reference sequence). V shed 7 bases and J shed 6 bases, with 15 bases lying between them. In DNA form, the CDR3 reads TGTGCCAGCAAGCTTAGGTCGGGTGCCGGGGAGCTGTTTTTT. Translating gives CASKLRSGAGELFF.

This clone was detected only a few times. V gene TRBV5-1 combines with J gene TRBJ2-2, with TRBD1 as a possible D gene (5 bases). The CDR3 totals 14 residues. Looked up from germline, CDR1 is SGHRS and CDR2 is YFSETQ. V gave up 4 bases and J gave up 4 bases, with 11 bases separating them. CDR3: CASSDTRVTGELFF. CDR3 sequence (DNA): TGCGCCAGCAGCGACACCAGGGTCACCGGGGAGCTGTTTTTT.

This clone has just a few counts. This rearrangement joins TRBV7-9 to TRBJ2-3; no clear D gene. Germline loops: CDR1 SEHNR, CDR2 FQNEAQ (reference sequence). V dropped 3 bases and J dropped 8 bases, with 6 bases sitting between them. This CDR3 spans 11 amino acids. The CDR3 DNA follows: TGTGCCAGCAGCTTGGGCAGTACGCAGTATTTT. The encoded protein is CASSLGSTQYF.